The T cell receptor beta chain under discussion was sequenced for a study of cytomegalovirus exposure and HLA in healthy donors. In the PCR, 60 Vbeta and 13 Jbeta primers were used. This table comes from immunoSEQ multiplex PCR, and its TCRdb copy is limited to in-frame clones, with some not included. The sample includes 200,000 or so clones, about four fifths seen only once; the top ten take 4.5% to 7.5%. This clone was counted a single time. Its antigen is currently unknown. Germline V lookup: CDR1 LNHDA, CDR2 SQIVND (reference sequence). The length of the CDR3 is 14 residues. With 1 base removed from V and 3 bases from J, the gap between germline ends came to 6 bases. Regarding the study as a whole: The study had only CMV serostatus as immune exposure information. Altogether, about 160 TCR beta chains were recorded as cytomegalovirus-associated. Approximately 18,000 TCR beta sequences were associated with HLA alleles at 0.05 false discovery rate in a later analysis. Later analysis identified a missense DCLRE1C variant that was linked to TCR beta V- and J-gene trimming.

The receptor was isolated from a woman aged 25 to 39 in good health and CMV-seropositive. The J gene is TRBJ2-2, the V gene TRBV19; D possibly corresponds to TRBD2 (6 bases). The sample consisted of PBMCs. The CDR3 here is CASSIAGDTGELFF. CDR3 coding DNA: TGTGCCAGTAGTATAGCGGGAGACACCGGGGAGCTGTTTTTT.